This TCR beta chain was sequenced for a study of T cells after yellow fever vaccination. In the study overall: SMART-Seq v4 Ultra Low Input prepared the low-cell-number fractions.

This clonotype was seen a few times. Antigen specificity is unknown. V was trimmed by 4 bases and J by 3 bases, leaving 18 bases between them. There are 16 residues in the CDR3. Per germline, CDR1 SGDLS and CDR2 YYNGEE. Broader study findings: Clones from primary vaccination mostly reappeared after the booster (96% CD4, about 88% CD8).

Each CDR3 protein gets one entry after TCRdb re-called the 5' RACE reads with MiXCR. The repertoire holds some 500,000 distinct CDR3 sequences, with roughly 13% as singletons. The gene calls are TRBV9 and TRBJ2-3, with D possibly being TRBD1 or TRBD2 (5 bases each). Sequenced here: PBMCs, sampled on the day of the yellow fever booster vaccination. The receptor was isolated from a man aged 30 to 45 who received the YFV17D yellow fever vaccine. This CDR3 is CASSNNRDLGTDTQYF. DNA of the CDR3: TGTGCCAGCAGCAATAATAGGGACCTCGGGACAGATACGCAGTATTTT.